This paragraph covers one TCR beta chain sequence. The sample comes from a study of blood T cell repertoires in COVID-19. Overall study context: From the United States, Italy and Spain came samples of acute and convalescent COVID-19. The cDNA or gDNA used as material had been derived from T cells, B-cell-depleted T cells, or PBMCs.

Per the original data handling: Estimated nucleated cell counts came from reference gene primer amplification. TCRdb keeps only in-frame clones here, not all; method: immunoSEQ multiplex PCR. D and trimming come from the DNA, and the V and J calls and clone size come from that table. Among about 76,000 clones listed, around nine tenths were seen once. What was sequenced was peripheral blood. This receptor was obtained from a human donor in a cohort sampled during active COVID-19.

CDR3 protein: CASREIGSSGNTIYF. CDR3 nucleotides: TGCGCCAGCAGGGAGATTGGGAGCTCTGGAAACACCATATATTTT. V and J are TRBV5-1 and TRBJ1-3, with unresolved D. Trimming took 5 bases from V and 0 from J, leaving 12 bases between them. This CDR3 contains 15 residues. The germline V gene has CDR1 SGHRS and CDR2 YFSETQ.